Listed below are T cell receptor beta chains from one sample, sequenced in a study of blood T cells in healthy people across ages. TCRdb independently ran MiXCR on the 5' RACE reads; one entry per CDR3 protein. The table records some 890,000 distinct CDR3 sequences, 25% to 30% of them present only once. The same sample was also studied in work on T cells of mothers and their children.

The specimen was blood. The receptor set was obtained from a woman in her 40s in good health. Both conserved end residues are trimmed from each CDR3. Only some rows state a clone size, as once, few, many or a class for expanded clones.

V	size	J	CDR3
TRBV2	-	TRBJ2-1	ASREGGGVEQF
TRBV12-3/TRBV12-4	-	TRBJ1-6	ASSLSYGGSPLH
TRBV20-1	-	TRBJ1-5	SARDTSQGRGAQH
TRBV20-1	-	TRBJ2-3	SAIRGAYTDTQY
TRBV5-1	-	TRBJ2-3	ASSATGGLSDTQY
TRBV12-3/TRBV12-4	many	TRBJ1-2	ASSSSQGLYGYT
TRBV14	many	TRBJ2-5	ASSRNQLGGQETQY
TRBV30	-	TRBJ1-1	AWRRYPGTSTEAF
TRBV5-8	few	TRBJ1-4	ASSQSGRGQEKLF
TRBV10-3	-	TRBJ1-1	AISDFPTGNTEAF
TRBV7-9	-	TRBJ2-5	ASSLDEYGAGWRTQY
TRBV10-3	once	TRBJ2-3	AIGEALAADTQY
TRBV20-1	many	TRBJ1-2	SAPAGTGRFGYT
TRBV5-1	-	TRBJ2-5	ASSLALSVETQY
TRBV5-1	-	TRBJ1-4	ASRFTAATNEKLF
TRBV7-3	-	TRBJ2-4	ASSRSGVMDEQY
TRBV5-5	-	TRBJ1-2	ASSLEGGAGYT
TRBV28	-	TRBJ2-5	ASTGLAGALYQETQY
TRBV12-3/TRBV12-4	many	TRBJ2-1	ASSLLAKSYNEQF
TRBV20-1	-	TRBJ2-7	SANNRDKRYGQY
TRBV12-3/TRBV12-4	once	TRBJ2-1	ASSFRITGTSGRNEQF
TRBV4-1	many	TRBJ1-2	ASSETGSTNYGHT
TRBV7-2	few	TRBJ2-7	ASRDQGLGGFEQY
TRBV4-2	-	TRBJ2-3	ASSQEGRGGLDTQY
TRBV7-9	-	TRBJ2-1	ASTPTWREGRIKDEQF
TRBV20-1	few	TRBJ2-5	SAGGETQY